Included here is one TCR beta chain sequence, with context. What it binds is not known. Germline V gives CDR1 ENHRY, CDR2 SYGVKD. V gave up 0 bases and J gave up 4 bases, with 19 bases separating them. The CDR3 has 18 residues. The sample belongs to a study of cytomegalovirus exposure and HLA in healthy donors. Study findings and constraints: Most of the TCR beta V segments (in an earlier analysis) were productive either about 90% or about 30% of the time. In a later analysis, a missense DCLRE1C variant was linked to TCR beta V- and J-gene trimming. The authors later found HLA-associated TCR beta chains more clonally expanded than equally common others.

This PCR relied on a set of 60 Vbeta primers and 13 Jbeta primers. Repertoires were generated with immunoSEQ multiplex PCR, while TCRdb's copy carries only in-frame clones and drops some. The table includes 130,000 or so clones, over 70% detected once. This sequence was found in a young woman in good health and CMV-seronegative. Specimen: PBMCs. The rearrangement uses TRBV10-3 and TRBJ1-5, with D uncertain. In DNA, the CDR3 is TGTGCCATCAGTGAGTCCCAACTTCTCAGGTCTGGAAATCAGCCCCAGCATTTT. The encoded protein is CAISESQLLRSGNQPQHF.